This T cell receptor beta chain stems from a study of CD4 T cells in relation to SARS-CoV-2 and coronaviruses. General study results and limits: In around 63% of donors, memory CD4+ clonotypes crossrecognized SARS-CoV-2 and at least one common cold coronavirus spike.

This CDR3 region has 14 residues. The V and J ends lost 0 bases and 4 bases respectively, with 7 bases between them. Looked up from germline, CDR1 is MNHEY and CDR2 is SMNVEV (reference sequence). This clone was observed a few times. Its antigen is not identified. Clones were read by immunoSEQ multiplex PCR, and TCRdb kept only the in-frame ones, dropping some. The sample contains roughly 19,000 clones, under 80% of which appear only once. Before the COVID-19 pandemic, during about 2011-2019, CD4+ T cells were taken from unexposed donors. After 10 to 11 days of culture, CD4+ T cells were isolated. The clonotype originates from a human donor in good health. V gene TRBV27 combines with J gene TRBJ2-1, with D possibly TRBD2 on 6 matching bases. The material sequenced was CD4+ T cells from PBMCs, cultured in vitro. CDR3: CASSLSGGYNEQFF. Written as DNA, the CDR3 is TGTGCCAGCAGTTTATCGGGAGGATACAATGAGCAGTTCTTC.